These 10 T cell receptor beta chains came from one sample sequenced in a study of OX40 agonist ivuxolimab in advanced cancers. The table came from immunoSEQ multiplex PCR; TCRdb's copy has only in-frame clones and leaves some out. The table records over 15,000 clones, more than 75% of them present only once. The material sequenced was CD4+ or CD8+ T cells sorted from blood, taken in a trial of the OX40 agonist ivuxolimab. Source of these receptors: an adult with an advanced solid tumor such as melanoma, head and neck, liver or kidney cancer.

Comment on this clone: Since the CDR3 does not end with the conserved phenylalanine or tryptophan, this likely comes from a read error. This chain joins TRBV6-1 and TRBJ2-7; tentative D call: TRBD2 (6 bases). Germline CDR1 and CDR2: MNHNS and SASEGT. Trimming removed 7 bases from V and 7 bases from J, with 17 bases in between. The length of the CDR3 is 13 residues. CDR3 sequence: CASIAGSVEEQYL. CDR3 in DNA: TGTGCCAGCATAGCCGGGAGTGTTGAAGAGCAGTACCTC.

The V call is TRBV7-9, the J call TRBJ2-5; D may be TRBD2 (5 bases). CDR1 and CDR2 (germline): SEHNR, FQNEAQ (reference sequence). This CDR3 has 10 residues. With 11 bases removed from V and 5 bases from J, the gap between germline ends came to 9 bases. The CDR3 loop reads CAAGGETQYF. CDR3 coding DNA: TGTGCCGCAGGCGGGGAGACCCAGTACTTC.

This CDR3 reads CASSVATRNTGELFF. Here the CDR3 DNA reads TGCGCCAGCAGTGTGGCGACCCGAAACACCGGGGAGCTGTTTTTT. This chain links TRBV10-1 with TRBJ2-2, with D unclear. The CDR3 totals 15 residues. Looked up from germline, CDR1 is WNHNN and CDR2 is SYGVQD (reference sequence). V was clipped by 4 bases and J by 2 bases, with 11 bases between them.

The J gene is TRBJ1-1, the V gene TRBV1; TRBD1 is taken as the D call from the table, unchecked against the DNA. TRBV1 counts as a pseudogene. The CDR3 spans 16 residues. The CDR3 nucleotides are TGCACCAGCAGCCAAGAGGGAGACAGGGGGACCACTGAAGCTTTCTTT. It translates to CTSSQEGDRGTTEAFF.

This clone was observed a few times. The J gene is TRBJ1-2, the V gene TRBV19, with D unresolved. V was clipped by 3 bases and J by 7 bases, with 6 bases between them. Germline CDR1 LNHDA, CDR2 SQIVND (reference sequence). The CDR3 spans 11 residues. The DNA for the CDR3 is TGTGCCAGTAGTATGGTGACTGGCTACACCTTC. Its translation is CASSMVTGYTF.

This clone was seen only a few times. This sequence joins TRBV7-6 and TRBJ2-3, with TRBD2 as a possible D gene (6 bases). Trimming removed 4 bases at V and 1 base at J, with 15 bases between. Germline assignment: CDR1 SGHVS and CDR2 FNYEAQ. This CDR3 spans 16 amino acids. This CDR3 is CASSSTGSGGTDTQYF. CDR3 nucleotide sequence: TGTGCCAGCAGCTCCACCGGGAGCGGAGGCACAGATACGCAGTATTTT.

This chain uses TRBV18 with TRBJ1-6; 8 positions match TRBD1. Germline trimming cut 3 bases from V and 5 bases from J; bases unmatched to any gene: 3. CDR1 and CDR2 (germline): KGHSH, LQKENI. CDR3 size: 15 residues. CDR3 nucleotide sequence: TGTGCCAGCTCACCCCCAGGGGGCAATAATTCACCCCTCCACTTT. It specifies CASSPPGGNNSPLHF.

V and J are TRBV5-8 and TRBJ2-1; either TRBD1 or TRBD2 may supply D (5 bases each). Between the trimmed V and J ends, which lost 7 bases and 10 bases, there was a span of 18 bases. The CDR3 runs 13 residues. Germline CDR1 is SGHTS and CDR2 is YDEGEE. The CDR3 here is CASDAGTRWEQFF. The CDR3 DNA sequence: TGTGCCAGCGATGCCGGGACCAGATGGGAGCAGTTCTTC.

The chain uses TRBV29-1 and TRBJ2-7; possible D gene TRBD2, 6 bases. The CDR3 contains 11 residues. V lost 1 base and J lost 7, with 8 bases in between. In germline, CDR1 is SQVTM, CDR2 ANQGSEA. The CDR3 spells CSVEVRGEQYF. The CDR3 region has the DNA TGCAGCGTTGAAGTGCGGGGTGAGCAGTACTTC.

The chain has TRBV2 and TRBJ2-5, with a tentative D call TRBD2 (6 bases). The better agreement between TRBJ2-7 and the DNA end casts doubt on the J call. The CDR3 length is 14 residues. Germline loops: CDR1 SNHLY, CDR2 FYNNEI. The CDR3 spells CASSGRGNSYEQYF. The CDR3 nucleotides read TGTGCCAGCAGTGGGCGGGGCAACTCCTACGAGCAGTACTTC.